The rows below give T cell receptor beta chains drawn from one sample of a study of shared clonotypes between healthy human individuals. Method: immunoSEQ multiplex PCR; TCRdb's copy keeps in-frame clones and lacks some. Of hundreds of thousands of clones detected, 90% to 97% appear once; the ten largest clones hold less than 0.13%. The sample comprised naive CD8+ T cells sorted from blood. Receptor source: a woman aged 30 to 39 in good health. CDR3s include the opening cysteine and the closing phenylalanine or tryptophan. A D gene is named only where the DNA matches it firmly. The listing skips clone size in some rows; elsewhere it reads once, few, many or a size class.

D	V	size	J	CDR3	DNA
.	TRBV7-2	.	TRBJ1-2	CASSLVPGDYYGYTF	TGTGCCAGCAGCTTAGTTCCAGGGGATTACTATGGCTACACCTTC
TRBD2	TRBV7-9	.	TRBJ2-1	CASSPRLAHEQFF	TGTGCCAGCAGTCCCAGACTAGCGCATGAGCAGTTCTTC
.	TRBV27	.	TRBJ1-2	CASSLKALGMGADGYTF	TGTGCCAGCAGTTTAAAGGCCCTCGGGATGGGAGCGGATGGCTACACCTTC
TRBD2	TRBV5-4	.	TRBJ2-7	CASSLEGGNEQYF	TGTGCCAGCAGCTTGGAGGGAGGGAATGAGCAGTACTTC
.	TRBV5-5	.	TRBJ2-1	CASSPRGRSTLVSYNEQFF	TGTGCCAGCAGCCCCCGCGGTCGCTCGACCCTAGTGTCCTACAATGAGCAGTTCTTC
.	TRBV11-2	once	TRBJ2-7	CASSLGVSYEQYF	TGTGCCAGCAGCTTAGGAGTCTCCTACGAGCAGTACTTC
.	TRBV9	.	TRBJ1-1	CASSVAPETEAFF	TGTGCCAGCAGCGTAGCCCCGGAAACTGAAGCTTTCTTT
.	TRBV5-6	.	TRBJ1-5	CASSLGGLGSNQPQHF	TGTGCCAGCAGCTTGGGAGGCCTGGGAAGCAATCAGCCCCAGCATTTT
TRBD1	TRBV11-2	.	TRBJ2-7	CASSPWTGNHEQYF	TGTGCCAGCAGCCCTTGGACAGGGAACCACGAGCAGTACTTC
TRBD2	TRBV5-4	.	TRBJ2-7	CASSLGLASTYEQYF	TGTGCCAGCAGCTTGGGACTAGCGAGTACCTACGAGCAGTACTTC
.	TRBV27	.	TRBJ2-1	CASSLSSGEQFF	TGTGCCAGCAGTTTATCGAGTGGTGAGCAGTTCTTC
.	TRBV30	.	TRBJ1-5	CAWASSGNQPQHF	TGTGCCTGGGCTTCAAGTGGCAATCAGCCCCAGCATTTT
TRBD2	TRBV7-9	once	TRBJ2-7	CASSLKGRESYEQYF	TGTGCCAGCAGCTTAAAAGGGCGGGAGTCCTACGAGCAGTACTTC
TRBD1	TRBV5-1	.	TRBJ1-5	CASSLTGVKGSNQPQHF	TGCGCCAGCAGCTTGACAGGGGTCAAGGGTAGCAATCAGCCCCAGCATTTT
.	TRBV4-2	.	TRBJ1-1	CASSSIFGLNTEAFF	TGTGCCAGCAGCTCCATATTTGGTCTGAACACTGAAGCTTTCTTT
TRBD2	TRBV28	.	TRBJ2-7	CASSIYLGTSGTVSYEQYF	TGTGCCAGCAGTATTTACTTGGGGACTAGCGGGACTGTTTCCTACGAGCAGTACTTC
.	TRBV28	.	TRBJ2-1	CASSLWGVAEQFF	TGTGCCAGCAGTTTATGGGGCGTCGCTGAGCAGTTCTTC
.	TRBV2	.	TRBJ2-3	CASSVGPDTQYF	TGTGCCAGCAGTGTTGGCCCAGATACGCAGTATTTT
.	TRBV29-1	.	TRBJ2-7	CSVERDGSYEQYF	TGCAGCGTTGAAAGGGACGGCTCCTACGAGCAGTACTTC
.	TRBV30	.	TRBJ1-4	CAWSVPDLDEKLFF	TGTGCCTGGAGTGTACCCGACCTCGATGAAAAACTGTTTTTT
.	TRBV28	.	TRBJ1-4	CASSGLDTAYEKLFF	TGTGCCAGCAGTGGCCTTGACACGGCGTATGAAAAACTGTTTTTT
.	TRBV6-4	.	TRBJ1-5	CASSEGSNQPQHF	TGTGCCAGCAGTGAGGGTAGCAATCAGCCCCAGCATTTT
.	TRBV28	.	TRBJ2-7	CASSGYREVSYEQYF	TGTGCCAGCAGCGGTTACAGGGAAGTTTCCTACGAGCAGTACTTC
.	TRBV29-1	.	TRBJ2-7	CSSQRTGYEQYF	TGCAGCTCCCAGCGGACGGGCTACGAGCAGTACTTC
.	TRBV28	.	TRBJ2-3	CASSFRPDTQYF	TGTGCCAGCAGTTTCCGACCAGATACGCAGTATTTT
TRBD2	TRBV27	.	TRBJ2-7	CASSLLGTSTYEQYF	TGTGCCAGCAGTTTACTCGGGACTAGTACCTACGAGCAGTACTTC
.	TRBV4-2	few	TRBJ1-1	CASSQEGNQAFF	TGTGCCAGCAGCCAAGAAGGAAATCAAGCTTTCTTT
TRBD1	TRBV5-6	.	TRBJ2-7	CASSSEGTGFNEQYF	TGTGCCAGCTCATCAGAGGGGACAGGGTTCAACGAGCAGTACTTC
.	TRBV14	.	TRBJ2-7	CASSLFSYEQYF	TGTGCCAGCAGCCTCTTCTCCTACGAGCAGTACTTC
TRBD2	TRBV27	.	TRBJ2-1	CASSFPGLAGFGNEQFF	TGTGCCAGCAGTTTCCCTGGACTAGCGGGATTTGGCAATGAGCAGTTCTTC
TRBD2	TRBV5-1	.	TRBJ2-3	CASSYLAVTDTQYF	TGCGCCAGCAGCTACCTAGCGGTCACAGATACGCAGTATTTT
TRBD2	TRBV6-1	.	TRBJ2-3	CASSEGREAPHTQYF	TGTGCCAGCAGTGAAGGGCGGGAGGCCCCCCATACGCAGTATTTT
TRBD2	TRBV28	once	TRBJ2-3	CASSLLATSGRGIADTQYF	TGTGCCAGCAGTTTACTGGCGACTAGCGGGAGAGGGATCGCAGATACGCAGTATTTT
.	TRBV29-1	.	TRBJ2-1	CSVEMWETASYNEQFF	TGCAGCGTTGAAATGTGGGAGACAGCGTCCTACAATGAGCAGTTCTTC
TRBD1	TRBV6-1	.	TRBJ2-7	CASSEGDRVYEQYF	TGTGCCAGCAGTGAGGGGGACAGGGTATACGAGCAGTACTTC
.	TRBV27	few	TRBJ2-2	CASSFGTGELFF	TGTGCCAGCAGTTTTGGCACCGGGGAGCTGTTTTTT
.	TRBV27	.	TRBJ2-1	CASSLAGNPYNEQFF	TGTGCCAGCAGTTTAGCCGGGAATCCCTACAATGAGCAGTTCTTC
.	TRBV10-3	.	TRBJ2-1	CAISESPGGGSSYNEQFF	TGTGCCATCAGTGAGTCGCCAGGGGGGGGGAGCTCCTACAATGAGCAGTTCTTC
.	TRBV5-8	.	TRBJ2-3	CASSPTKGLLADTQYF	TGTGCCAGCAGCCCCACCAAAGGACTATTGGCAGATACGCAGTATTTT
TRBD1	TRBV13	once	TRBJ2-5	CASSPGGGTEETQYF	TGTGCCAGCAGCCCAGGGGGCGGGACAGAAGAGACCCAGTACTTC
.	TRBV6-6	.	TRBJ2-7	CASSYSGESYEQYF	TGTGCCAGCAGTTACTCTGGGGAATCCTACGAGCAGTACTTC
.	TRBV6-6	.	TRBJ1-5	CASSYGRVENQPQHF	TGTGCCAGCAGTTACGGGAGGGTCGAGAATCAGCCCCAGCATTTT
TRBD1	TRBV29-1	.	TRBJ1-4	CSVEDPGTGTREKLFF	TGCAGCGTTGAAGATCCTGGGACAGGGACCCGGGAAAAACTGTTTTTT
TRBD1	TRBV5-5	once	TRBJ2-6	CASSWDRAVSGANVLTF	TGTGCCAGCAGCTGGGACAGGGCTGTATCTGGGGCCAACGTCCTGACTTTC
TRBD2	TRBV4-1	.	TRBJ2-7	CASSQEWASGYEQYF	TGCGCCAGCAGCCAAGAATGGGCTAGCGGGTACGAGCAGTACTTC
.	TRBV5-3	.	TRBJ2-7	CASSLVYEQYF	TGTGCCAGCAGCCTCGTCTACGAGCAGTACTTC
TRBD2	TRBV27	.	TRBJ2-7	CASRSGGYEQYF	TGTGCCAGCAGGTCGGGGGGTTACGAGCAGTACTTC
TRBD2	TRBV13	once	TRBJ2-6	CASSLGPLAGPSGANVLTF	TGTGCCAGCAGCTTAGGCCCACTAGCGGGACCGTCTGGGGCCAACGTCCTGACTTTC
TRBD1	TRBV7-9	.	TRBJ1-1	CASSLDRDTEAFF	TGTGCCAGCAGCTTGGACAGGGACACTGAAGCTTTCTTT
.	TRBV6-5	.	TRBJ2-4	CASSVGAKNIQYF	TGTGCCAGCAGCGTGGGGGCCAAAAACATTCAGTACTTC
.	TRBV5-4	.	TRBJ2-5	CASSFGTGLETQYF	TGTGCCAGCAGCTTCGGGACCGGATTAGAGACCCAGTACTTC